A single sample gave rise to the 21 T cell receptor beta chains below, sequenced in a study of EBV T-cell therapy then PD-1 blockade in nasopharyngeal carcinoma. These receptors' targets are unknown. The repertoire was sequenced with immunoSEQ multiplex PCR; TCRdb's copy has only in-frame clones and lacks some. The profile covers tens of thousands of clones, with 84% appearing a single time and around 28% taken by the ten largest. Treatment meaning: AdE1-LMPpoly-expanded autologous EBV-specific T-cell therapy followed by anti-PD-1 nivolumab. The source was CD8+ T cells from blood, collected at day 61 from a patient whose treatment included autologous EBV-specific T cells and nivolumab. All receptors come from a man in his forties with nasopharyngeal carcinoma.

CDR3 sequence reads: CASSLREGLAGDNTQYF. CDR3 DNA: TGTGCCAGCAGTTTACGGGAAGGACTAGCGGGTGATAATACGCAGTATTTT. The V and J genes are TRBV28 and TRBJ2-3; TRBD2 aligns across 11 bases. The V gene's germline CDR1 is MDHEN and CDR2 SYDVKM. The CDR3 extends over 17 amino acids. With V trimmed by 2 bases and J by 7 bases, 11 bases remained unmatched. Based on the CDR3 plus reference TRBV28 and TRBJ2-3, the full variable domain is DVKVTQSSRYLVKRTGEKVFLECVQDMDHENMFWYRQDPGLGLRLIYFSYDVKMKEKGDIPEGYSVSREKKERFSLILESASTNQTSMYLCASSLREGLAGDNTQYFGPGTRLTVL.

The chain combines TRBV7-9 with TRBJ2-7, with D unresolved. This CDR3 is built from 13 residues. V was shortened by 4 bases and J by 0 bases, with 7 bases between the two germline ends. CDR1 and CDR2 from the germline V gene are SEHNR and FQNEAQ (reference sequence). The CDR3 coding sequence is TGTGCCAGCAGCTCCTGGATCTCCTACGAGCAGTACTTC. Residues: CASSSWISYEQYF.

This chain uses TRBV7-9 with TRBJ1-4, with D possibly matching TRBD1 (6 bases). Germline-derived CDR1 and CDR2 are SEHNR and FQNEAQ (reference sequence). V gave up 4 bases and J gave up 6 bases, with 9 bases separating them. The CDR3 contains 13 residues. CDR3: CASSSGAYEKLFF. Here the CDR3 DNA reads TGTGCCAGCAGCTCGGGGGCATATGAAAAACTGTTTTTT. Looking up the rest from reference TRBV7-9 and TRBJ1-4 gives the full variable domain: DTGVSQNPRHKITKRGQNVTFRCDPISEHNRLYWYRQTLGQGPEFLTYFQNEAQLEKSRLLSDRFSAERPKGSFSTLEIQRTEQGDSAMYLCASSSGAYEKLFFGSGTQLSVL.

The gene calls are TRBV6-8 and TRBJ2-7; D could derive from TRBD1 or TRBD2 (5 bases each). Germline V gives CDR1 MNHGY, CDR2 SAAAGT. Trimming removed 6 bases from V and 5 bases from J, with 20 bases in between. The length of the CDR3 is 15 residues. In DNA, the CDR3 is TGTGCCAGCAGATACCGGGGCACCTCCCGGGACGAGCAGTACTTC. Its protein product is CASRYRGTSRDEQYF.

The chain combines TRBV30 with TRBJ2-5; no definite D call. This CDR3 spans 10 amino acids. Deletions cut 3 bases from V and 1 base from J, with 0 bases between. Germline CDR1 reads GTSNPN; CDR2 reads SVGIG (reference sequence). The CDR3 region is CAWSQETQYF. CDR3 nucleotides: TGTGCCTGGAGCCAAGAGACCCAGTACTTC.

J is TRBJ1-1 and V is TRBV9; no clear D gene. With 4 bases removed from V and 1 base from J, the gap between germline ends came to 8 bases. Per germline, CDR1 SGDLS and CDR2 YYNGEE. The CDR3 is made up of 13 amino acids. CDR3 loop: CASSSEQNTEAFF. CDR3 nucleotides: TGTGCCAGCAGCTCCGAACAGAACACTGAAGCTTTCTTT.

The table lists this clone with a count of one. The V call is TRBV9, the J call TRBJ2-7; a weak D match, TRBD1 (8 bases). This CDR3 is built from 15 residues. CDR1 is SGDLS, CDR2 YYNGEE, per germline. Trimming left V 0 bases short and J 7 bases short, with 17 bases between. The CDR3 loop reads CASSVAGDRGGEQYF. CDR3 coding DNA: TGTGCCAGCAGCGTAGCTGGAGACAGGGGAGGGGAGCAGTACTTC.

This clone was recorded a few times. The gene calls are TRBV9 and TRBJ2-3; the D is unclear. V lost 2 bases, J lost 1 base, and 5 bases lay in between. Germline V gene lookup returns CDR1 SGDLS and CDR2 YYNGEE. The CDR3 contains 13 residues. The CDR3, as DNA: TGTGCCAGCAGCGTGTTCGGCACAGATACGCAGTATTTT. The encoded protein is CASSVFGTDTQYF.

This chain links TRBV4-3 with TRBJ2-7, with D uncertain. The ends were cut back, 2 bases at V and 5 bases at J, with 16 bases in the middle. Germline V gene lookup returns CDR1 LGHNA and CDR2 YSLEER. The CDR3 loop spans 15 amino acids. The CDR3 DNA reads TGCGCCAGCAGCCAACTCAGAGTCCCTAATCACGAGCAGTACTTC. This codes for CASSQLRVPNHEQYF.

V gene TRBV4-3 combines with J gene TRBJ2-2; unclear D gene. This CDR3 is 16 amino acids long. Germline values: CDR1 LGHNA, CDR2 YSLEER. V was cut by 4 bases and J by 0 bases, with 12 bases left in between. The CDR3 nucleotides read TGCGCCAGCAGCCGAGCCGGACGCACGAACACCGGGGAGCTGTTTTTT. Translated, it gives CASSRAGRTNTGELFF.

Written as DNA, the CDR3 is TGCAGCGTTGTACAGGGCCTCAAAGAGACCCAGTACTTC. The encoded protein is CSVVQGLKETQYF. The rearrangement joins TRBV29-1 to TRBJ2-5, with a weak D call TRBD1 (6 bases). Per the germline V gene, CDR1 is SQVTM and CDR2 is ANQGSEA. V lost 4 bases to trimming and J lost 3 bases, with 12 bases between them. The CDR3 loop spans 13 amino acids.

Comment on this clone: Germline and junction disagree at one end, which may indicate a read error. In DNA, the CDR3 is TGTGCCAGTCGACTATTGAGGGTGGGTGGGGTTTATAGCAATCTGCCCCAGCTTTTT. Residues: CASRLLRVGGVYSNLPQLF. The chain has TRBV19 and TRBJ1-5; no clear D. CDR3 size: 19 residues. Germline V lookup: CDR1 LNHDA, CDR2 SQIVND (reference sequence). The full variable domain, completed using reference TRBV19 and TRBJ1-5, is DGGITQSPKYLFRKEGQNVTLSCEQNLNHDAMYWYRQDPGQGLRLIYYSQIVNDFQKGDIAEGYSVSREKKESFPLTVTSAQKNPTAFYLCASRLLRVGGVYSNLPQLFGDGTRLSIL.

CDR3 sequence (DNA): TGCAGCGTTGCGACCGATATTGGTCAGAATGAGCAGTTCTTC. It translates to CSVATDIGQNEQFF. The chain employs TRBV29-1 and TRBJ2-1; D ambiguous. CDR1 and CDR2 from the germline V gene are SQVTM and ANQGSEA. This CDR3 spans 14 amino acids. Trimming stripped 4 bases from V and 7 bases from J, with 17 bases between.

This clone was seen once. The chain joins TRBV27 to TRBJ1-1; D remains unclear. V was shortened by 2 bases and J by 0 bases, with 7 bases between the two germline ends. This CDR3 has 14 residues. The germline gives CDR1 MNHEY, CDR2 SMNVEV (reference sequence). The CDR3 DNA reads TGTGCCAGCAGTTTACAACGGCTGAACACTGAAGCTTTCTTT. Its translation is CASSLQRLNTEAFF.

The gene calls are TRBV4-3 and TRBJ1-3, with D hard to call. Germline loops: CDR1 LGHNA, CDR2 YSLEER. The V gene lost 1 base and the J gene lost 3 bases, with 10 bases spanning the gap. The CDR3 contains 15 residues. CDR3 residues: CASSQALGVGNTIYF. The CDR3 DNA is TGCGCCAGCAGCCAAGCCCTCGGGGTTGGAAACACCATATATTTT.

This rearrangement joins TRBV7-8 to TRBJ2-3; 12 nucleotides line up with TRBD2. J was trimmed by 2 bases and V by 5 bases; bases with no gene match: 2. The CDR3 runs to 15 residues. Germline loops: CDR1 SGHVS, CDR2 FQNEAQ. CDR3 in amino acids: CASSRTSGDTDTQYF. CDR3 nucleotide sequence: TGTGCCAGCAGCCGGACTAGCGGGGACACAGATACGCAGTATTTT.

This chain joins TRBV27 and TRBJ2-3; D unresolved. Germline V gene lookup returns CDR1 MNHEY and CDR2 SMNVEV (reference sequence). V was cut by 11 bases and J by 6 bases, with 15 bases left in between. The CDR3 is made up of 12 amino acids. This CDR3 is CAYLSDLDTQYF. The DNA for the CDR3 is TGTGCCTACCTGTCGGATCTGGATACGCAGTATTTT.

V is TRBV4-1 and J is TRBJ2-7, with D unresolved. There are 12 residues in the CDR3. Germline CDR1 MGHRA, CDR2 YSYEKL. Trimming left V 0 bases short and J 4 bases short, with 4 bases between. CDR3 in amino acids: CASSQDGYEQYF. The CDR3 region has the DNA TGCGCCAGCAGCCAAGATGGATACGAGCAGTACTTC.

This chain connects TRBV28 to TRBJ2-7, with unresolved D. The CDR3 covers 13 residues. Trimming cost V 3 bases and J 2 bases, with 8 bases left between them. Germline CDR1 and CDR2: MDHEN and SYDVKM. Here the CDR3 DNA reads TGTGCCAGCAGTTTTCAGAGACCCTACGAGCAGTACTTC. The encoded protein is CASSFQRPYEQYF.

The genes are TRBV7-8 and TRBJ2-2; a possible D gene is TRBD2 (6 bases). The germline V gene has CDR1 SGHVS and CDR2 FQNEAQ. This CDR3 is 15 amino acids long. V lost 2 bases to trimming and J lost 6 bases, with 13 bases between them. CDR3 bases: TGTGCCAGCAGCTTAAGGGGACGGGGGTCCGGGGAGCTGTTTTTT. Protein product: CASSLRGRGSGELFF.

The rearrangement joins TRBV6-2 or TRBV6-3 to TRBJ2-7; a possible D gene is TRBD2 (6 bases). CDR1 is MNHEY, CDR2 SVGEGT, per germline. CDR3 length equals 15 residues. V was trimmed by 0 bases and J by 2 bases, leaving 11 bases between them. The CDR3 loop reads CASSYSGSGAYEQYF. In nucleotides, the CDR3 is TGTGCCAGCAGTTACTCGGGGTCGGGGGCCTACGAGCAGTACTTC.